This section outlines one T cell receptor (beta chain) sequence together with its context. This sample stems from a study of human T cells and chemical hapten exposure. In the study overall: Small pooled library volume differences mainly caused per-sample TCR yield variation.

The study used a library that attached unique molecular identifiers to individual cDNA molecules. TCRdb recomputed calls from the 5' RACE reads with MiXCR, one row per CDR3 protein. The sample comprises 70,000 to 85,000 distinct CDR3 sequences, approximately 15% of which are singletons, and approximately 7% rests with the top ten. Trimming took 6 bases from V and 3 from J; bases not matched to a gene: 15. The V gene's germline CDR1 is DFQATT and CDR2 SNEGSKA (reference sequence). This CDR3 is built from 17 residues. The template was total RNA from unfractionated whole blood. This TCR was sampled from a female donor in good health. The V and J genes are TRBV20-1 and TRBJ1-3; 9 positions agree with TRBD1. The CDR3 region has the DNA TGCAGTGCGTACCCCCCGGGACAGGGACTATATGGAAACACCATATATTTT. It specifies CSAYPPGQGLYGNTIYF.